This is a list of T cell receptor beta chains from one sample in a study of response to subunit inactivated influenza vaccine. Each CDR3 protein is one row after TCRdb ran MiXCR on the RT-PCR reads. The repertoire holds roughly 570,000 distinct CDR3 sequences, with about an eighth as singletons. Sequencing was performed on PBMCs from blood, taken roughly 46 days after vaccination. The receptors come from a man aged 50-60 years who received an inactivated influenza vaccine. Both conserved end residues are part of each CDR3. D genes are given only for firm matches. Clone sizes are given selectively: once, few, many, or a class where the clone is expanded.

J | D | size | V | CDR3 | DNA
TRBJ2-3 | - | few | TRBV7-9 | CASSFLTTSTDTQYF | TGTGCCAGCAGCTTCCTGACAACTAGCACAGATACGCAGTATTTT
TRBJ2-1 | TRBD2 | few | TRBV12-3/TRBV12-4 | CASKSTGTSGTNYEQFF | TGTGCCAGCAAATCAACCGGGACTAGCGGGACGAACTATGAGCAGTTCTTC
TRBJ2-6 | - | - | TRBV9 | CASSVERAASGANVLTF | TGTGCCAGCAGCGTAGAAAGGGCAGCCTCTGGGGCCAACGTCCTGACTTTC
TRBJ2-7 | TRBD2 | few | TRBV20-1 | CSATTHSGGIDEQYF | TGCAGTGCTACAACTCACAGCGGGGGGATCGACGAGCAGTACTTC
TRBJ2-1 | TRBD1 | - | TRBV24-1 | CATSRERDRDYEQFF | TGTGCCACCAGTCGCGAACGGGACAGGGACTATGAGCAGTTCTTC
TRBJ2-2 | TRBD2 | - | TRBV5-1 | CATTPSGGNTGELFF | TGCGCCACCACTCCGTCGGGGGGGAACACCGGGGAGCTGTTTTTT
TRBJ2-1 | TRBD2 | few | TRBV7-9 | CASSLARRGSKDNEQFF | TGTGCCAGCAGCTTAGCACGGCGCGGGAGCAAGGACAATGAGCAGTTCTTC
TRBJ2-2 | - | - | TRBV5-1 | CASSEIGSTGELFF | TGCGCCAGCAGTGAAATTGGGAGCACCGGGGAGCTGTTTTTT
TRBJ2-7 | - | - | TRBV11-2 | CASSQWAYEQYF | TGTGCCAGCAGCCAATGGGCCTACGAGCAGTACTTC
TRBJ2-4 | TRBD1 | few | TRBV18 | CASSFQGAGIQYF | TGTGCCAGCTCATTCCAGGGGGCAGGAATTCAGTACTTC
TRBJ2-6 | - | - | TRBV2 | CATRPGVTGANVLTF | TGTGCCACCCGCCCCGGGGTCACTGGGGCCAACGTCCTGACTTTC
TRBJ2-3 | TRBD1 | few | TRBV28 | CASSLGTGFTDTQYF | TGTGCCAGCAGCCTCGGGACAGGGTTCACAGATACGCAGTATTTT
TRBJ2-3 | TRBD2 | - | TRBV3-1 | CASSSTGLAGGPTIDTQYF | TGTGCCAGCAGTTCGACGGGACTAGCGGGGGGCCCAACCATCGATACGCAGTATTTT
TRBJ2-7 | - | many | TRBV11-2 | CASSLGRQGLEQYF | TGTGCCAGCAGCTTAGGTAGACAGGGACTCGAGCAGTACTTC
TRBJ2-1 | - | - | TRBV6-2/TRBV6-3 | CASSYSITDPGTYNEQFF | TGTGCCAGCAGTTACTCGATAACGGACCCGGGGACGTACAATGAGCAGTTCTTC
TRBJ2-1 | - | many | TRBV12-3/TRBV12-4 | CASKRDSEQFF | TGTGCCAGTAAACGGGATTCCGAGCAGTTCTTC
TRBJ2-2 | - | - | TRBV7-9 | CASPGQNTGELFF | TGTGCCAGCCCGGGACAGAACACCGGGGAGCTGTTTTTT